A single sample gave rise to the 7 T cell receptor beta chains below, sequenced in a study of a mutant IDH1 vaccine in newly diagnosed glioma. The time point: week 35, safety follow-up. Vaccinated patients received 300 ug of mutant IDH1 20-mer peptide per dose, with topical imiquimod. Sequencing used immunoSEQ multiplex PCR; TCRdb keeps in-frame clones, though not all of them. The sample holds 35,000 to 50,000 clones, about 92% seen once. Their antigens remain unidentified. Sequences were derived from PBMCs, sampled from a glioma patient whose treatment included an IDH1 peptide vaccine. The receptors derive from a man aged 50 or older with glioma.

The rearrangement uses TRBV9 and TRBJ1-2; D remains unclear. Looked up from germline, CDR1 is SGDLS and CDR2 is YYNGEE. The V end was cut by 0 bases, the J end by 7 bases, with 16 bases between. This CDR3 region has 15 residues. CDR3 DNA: TGTGCCAGCAGCGTAGATGGCAGTACTCCCGGTGGCTACACCTTC. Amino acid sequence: CASSVDGSTPGGYTF.

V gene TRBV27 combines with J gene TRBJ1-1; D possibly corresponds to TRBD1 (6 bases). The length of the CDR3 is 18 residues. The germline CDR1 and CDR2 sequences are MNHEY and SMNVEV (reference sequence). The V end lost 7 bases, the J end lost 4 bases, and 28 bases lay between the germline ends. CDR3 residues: CASTKQVGRGAGGTEAFF. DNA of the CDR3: TGTGCCAGCACGAAACAGGTCGGGAGGGGGGCGGGGGGCACTGAAGCTTTCTTT.

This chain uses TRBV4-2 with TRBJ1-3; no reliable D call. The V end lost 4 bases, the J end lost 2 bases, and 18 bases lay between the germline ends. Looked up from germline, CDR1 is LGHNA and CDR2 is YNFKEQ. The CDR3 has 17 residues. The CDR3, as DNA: TGTGCCAGCAGCCTCCTTGAGGGAGAAGGTACTGGAAACACCATATATTTT. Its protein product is CASSLLEGEGTGNTIYF.

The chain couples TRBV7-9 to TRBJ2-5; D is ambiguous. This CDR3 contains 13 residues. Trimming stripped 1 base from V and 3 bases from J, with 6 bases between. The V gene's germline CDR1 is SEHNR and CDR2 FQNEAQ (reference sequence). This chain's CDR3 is CASSLDGEETQYF. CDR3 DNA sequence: TGTGCCAGCAGCTTAGATGGGGAAGAGACCCAGTACTTC.

The CDR3, as DNA: TGTGCCAGCACCGATCGGCGCGTTGCGAGAGGGGCGCGGGGCTACACCTTC. Translating it yields CASTDRRVARGARGYTF. The V and J genes are TRBV7-2 and TRBJ1-2; maybe TRBD1 (5 bases). The CDR3 contains 17 residues. Trimming removed 7 bases from V and 8 bases from J, with 29 bases in between. From germline, CDR1 is SGHTA and CDR2 FQGNSA.

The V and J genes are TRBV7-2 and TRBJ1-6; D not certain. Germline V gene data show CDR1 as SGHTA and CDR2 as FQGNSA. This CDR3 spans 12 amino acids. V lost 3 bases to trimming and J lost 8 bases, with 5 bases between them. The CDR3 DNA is TGTGCCAGCAGCTTTACAGATTCACCCCTCCACTTT. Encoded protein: CASSFTDSPLHF. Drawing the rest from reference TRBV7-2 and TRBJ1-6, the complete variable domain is GAGVSQSPSNKVTEKGKDVELRCDPISGHTALYWYRQSLGQGLEFLIYFQGNSAPDKSGLPSDRFSAERTGGSVSTLTIQRTQQEDSAVYLCASSFTDSPLHFGNGTRLTVT.

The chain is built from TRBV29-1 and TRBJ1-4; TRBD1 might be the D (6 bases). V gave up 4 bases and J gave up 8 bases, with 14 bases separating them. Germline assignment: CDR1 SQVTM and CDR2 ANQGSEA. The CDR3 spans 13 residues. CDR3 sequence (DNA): TGCAGCGTTGGGGACACGACTCGGGAAAAACTGTTTTTT. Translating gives CSVGDTTREKLFF.